This T cell receptor beta chain was documented in a study of tumor and adjacent non-tumor tissue in lung cancer. Study information: Patients comprised roughly 12 adenocarcinoma, a couple of squamous cell carcinoma and 1 small cell lung cancer. On average, productive TCRbeta reads reached roughly 4 million per sample. Aged roughly 30 to 85 years, patients included fewer than 11 men and about 5 women with stage I to III disease.

The CDR3 loop spans 14 amino acids. The germline V gene has CDR1 SGHAT and CDR2 FQNNGV. V was trimmed by 1 base and J by 9 bases, leaving 10 bases between them. Study-level findings and limits: Normal lung showed higher cumulative top 100 clone frequency than tumor.

As for this clonotype: The antigen is not known.

This sample's RNA came from whole unsorted tissue. The normal lung tissue was taken more than 3 cm from the tumor edge. A modified ARM-PCR protocol with three rounds of nested PCR amplified TCRbeta. TCRdb processed the multiplex PCR reads anew with MiXCR; each CDR3 protein has one entry. The table shows 110,000 or so distinct CDR3 sequences, with over 55% occurring only once. The specimen was distant non-tumor lung tissue. The V and J genes are TRBV11-2 and TRBJ1-6; no reliable D call. The TCR was taken from a man in his sixties with non-small cell lung cancer. The chain's CDR3 is CASSLVSGGSPLHF. The CDR3, as DNA: TGTGCCAGCAGCTTAGTGTCCGGCGGTTCACCCCTCCACTTT.